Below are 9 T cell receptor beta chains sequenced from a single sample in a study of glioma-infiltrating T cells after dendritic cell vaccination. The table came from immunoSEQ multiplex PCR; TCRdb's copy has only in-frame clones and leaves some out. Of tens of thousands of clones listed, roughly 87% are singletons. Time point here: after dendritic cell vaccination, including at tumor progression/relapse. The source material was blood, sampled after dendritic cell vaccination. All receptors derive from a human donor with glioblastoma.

CDR3 residues: CASSPRQGKNTEAFF. CDR3 in DNA: TGCGCCAGCAGCCCCCGACAGGGTAAGAACACTGAAGCTTTCTTT. The chain uses TRBV4-1 and TRBJ1-1; 7 nucleotides align to TRBD1. The CDR3 length is 15 residues. CDR1 is MGHRA, CDR2 YSYEKL, per germline. V was clipped by 4 bases and J by 1 base; unmatched bases: 6.

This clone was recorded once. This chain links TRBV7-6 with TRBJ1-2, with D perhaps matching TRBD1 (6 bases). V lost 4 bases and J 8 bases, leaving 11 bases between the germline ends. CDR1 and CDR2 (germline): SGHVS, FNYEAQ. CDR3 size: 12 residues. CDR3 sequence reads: CASSSRGEGYTF. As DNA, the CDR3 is TGTGCCAGCAGCTCCAGGGGTGAAGGCTACACCTTC.

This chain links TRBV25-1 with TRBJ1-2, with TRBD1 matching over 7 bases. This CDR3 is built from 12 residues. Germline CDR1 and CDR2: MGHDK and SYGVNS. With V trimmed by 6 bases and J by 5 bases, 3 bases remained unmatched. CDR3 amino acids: CASSGTVYGYTF. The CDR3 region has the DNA TGTGCCAGCAGCGGGACAGTTTATGGCTACACCTTC.

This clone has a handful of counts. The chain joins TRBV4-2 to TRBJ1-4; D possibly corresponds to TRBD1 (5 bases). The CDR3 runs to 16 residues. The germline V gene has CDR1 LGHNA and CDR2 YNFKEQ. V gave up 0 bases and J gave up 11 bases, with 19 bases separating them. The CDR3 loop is CASSQDWGVSDGKLFF. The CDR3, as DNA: TGTGCCAGCAGCCAAGATTGGGGGGTCTCGGACGGGAAACTGTTTTTT.

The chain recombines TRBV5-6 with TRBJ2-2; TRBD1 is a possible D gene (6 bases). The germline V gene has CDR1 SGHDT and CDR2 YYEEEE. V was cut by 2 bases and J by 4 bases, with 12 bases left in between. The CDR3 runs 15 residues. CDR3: CASSLEYRATGELFF. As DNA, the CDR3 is TGTGCCAGCAGCTTAGAGTACAGGGCCACCGGGGAGCTGTTTTTT.

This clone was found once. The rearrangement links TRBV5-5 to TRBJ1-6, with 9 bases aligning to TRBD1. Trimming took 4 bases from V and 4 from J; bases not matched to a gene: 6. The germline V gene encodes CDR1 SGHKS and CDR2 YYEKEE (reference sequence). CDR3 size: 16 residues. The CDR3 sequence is CASSQGTGMYNSPLHF. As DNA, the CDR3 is TGTGCCAGCAGCCAAGGGACAGGGATGTATAATTCACCCCTCCACTTT.

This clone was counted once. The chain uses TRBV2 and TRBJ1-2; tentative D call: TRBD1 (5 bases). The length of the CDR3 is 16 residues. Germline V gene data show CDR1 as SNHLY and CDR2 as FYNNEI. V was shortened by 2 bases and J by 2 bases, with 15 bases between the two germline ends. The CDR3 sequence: CASSERGGELNYGYTF. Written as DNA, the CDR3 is TGTGCCAGCAGTGAAAGGGGCGGGGAACTGAACTATGGCTACACCTTC.

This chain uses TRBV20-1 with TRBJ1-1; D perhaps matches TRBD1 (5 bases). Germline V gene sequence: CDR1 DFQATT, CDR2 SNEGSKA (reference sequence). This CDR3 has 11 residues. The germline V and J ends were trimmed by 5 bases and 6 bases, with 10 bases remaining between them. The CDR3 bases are TGCAGTGCTCAGGGAGGCTCTGAAGCTTTCTTT. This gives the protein CSAQGGSEAFF.

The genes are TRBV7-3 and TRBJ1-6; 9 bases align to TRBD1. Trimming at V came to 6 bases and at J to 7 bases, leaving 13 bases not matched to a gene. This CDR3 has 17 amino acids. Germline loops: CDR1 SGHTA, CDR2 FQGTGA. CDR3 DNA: TGTGCCAGCAGTTTAGGCGAATCGGGGACAGGGAATTCACCCCTCCACTTT. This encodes CASSLGESGTGNSPLHF.